The following is a TCR beta chain sequence with its context. No antigen is known for it. The repertoire was sequenced with immunoSEQ multiplex PCR; TCRdb's copy has only in-frame clones and lacks some. The sample has about 120,000 clones; roughly nine tenths are singletons. These data are taken from a study of cytomegalovirus exposure and HLA in healthy donors. Study-level points and caveats: There were a few CMV-associated chains whose specificity for CMV antigens was confirmed in vitro. The tendency of first-cohort TCR clusters to co-occur in the roughly 110 validation repertoires was the finding of a later analysis.

The CDR3 length is 14 residues. Germline assignment: CDR1 SGDLS and CDR2 YYNGEE. V was trimmed by 0 bases and J by 0 bases, leaving 4 bases between them. The receptor's source is a woman aged 18-35 years in good health and CMV-seronegative. Specimen: PBMCs. The V call is TRBV9, the J call TRBJ1-5; D unclear. As DNA, the CDR3 is TGTGCCAGCAGCGTAGGTTATAGCAATCAGCCCCAGCATTTT. It yields the protein CASSVGYSNQPQHF.